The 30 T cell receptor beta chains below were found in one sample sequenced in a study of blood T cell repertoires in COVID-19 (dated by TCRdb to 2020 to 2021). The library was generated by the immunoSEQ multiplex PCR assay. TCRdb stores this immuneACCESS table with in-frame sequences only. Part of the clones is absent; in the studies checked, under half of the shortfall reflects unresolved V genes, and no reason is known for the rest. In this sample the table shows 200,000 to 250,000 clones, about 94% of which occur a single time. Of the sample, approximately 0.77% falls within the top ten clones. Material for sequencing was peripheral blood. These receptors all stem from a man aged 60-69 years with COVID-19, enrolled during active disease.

The CDR3 reads CASSYAGVGYGYTF. As DNA, the CDR3 is TGTGCCAGCAGTTACGCAGGGGTGGGCTATGGCTACACCTTC. The chain is built from TRBV6-5 and TRBJ1-2, with D tentatively TRBD1 (6 bases). Deletions cut 2 bases from V and 4 bases from J, with 11 bases between. This CDR3 is built from 14 residues. In germline, CDR1 is MNHEY, CDR2 SVGAGI.

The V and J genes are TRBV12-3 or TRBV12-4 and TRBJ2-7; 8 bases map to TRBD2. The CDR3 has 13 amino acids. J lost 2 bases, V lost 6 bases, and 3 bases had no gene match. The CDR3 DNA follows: TGTGCCAGCAGACGTAGCGGGGCCTACGAGCAGTACTTC. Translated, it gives CASRRSGAYEQYF.

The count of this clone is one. The CDR3 DNA reads TGTGCCTGGAGCCTTTCGGCAGATACGCAGTATTTT. As protein: CAWSLSADTQYF. This chain links TRBV30 with TRBJ2-3; D remains ambiguous. Germline values: CDR1 GTSNPN, CDR2 SVGIG (reference sequence). The CDR3 sequence is 12 residues long. With 3 bases removed from V and 4 bases from J, the gap between germline ends came to 8 bases. The complete variable domain, with remaining parts taken from reference TRBV30 and TRBJ2-3, reads SQTIHQWPATLVQPVGSPLSLECTVEGTSNPNLYWYRQAAGRGLQLLFYSVGIGQISSEVPQNLSASRPQDRQFILSSKKLLLSDSGFYLCAWSLSADTQYFGPGTRLTVL.

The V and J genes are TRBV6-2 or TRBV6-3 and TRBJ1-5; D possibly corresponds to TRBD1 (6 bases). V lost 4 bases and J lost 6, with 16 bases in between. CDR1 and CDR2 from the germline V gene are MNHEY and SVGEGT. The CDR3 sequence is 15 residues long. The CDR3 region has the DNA TGTGCCAGCAGTTCCCCAGGGATACAGGGTCAGCCCCAGCATTTT. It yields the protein CASSSPGIQGQPQHF.

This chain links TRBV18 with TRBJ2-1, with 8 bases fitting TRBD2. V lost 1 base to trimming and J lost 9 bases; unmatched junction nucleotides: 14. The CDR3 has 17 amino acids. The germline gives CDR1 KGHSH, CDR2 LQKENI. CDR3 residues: CASSPQAGTSKLSEQFF. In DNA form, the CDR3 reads TGTGCCAGCTCACCACAAGCCGGGACTAGTAAACTCAGTGAGCAGTTCTTC.

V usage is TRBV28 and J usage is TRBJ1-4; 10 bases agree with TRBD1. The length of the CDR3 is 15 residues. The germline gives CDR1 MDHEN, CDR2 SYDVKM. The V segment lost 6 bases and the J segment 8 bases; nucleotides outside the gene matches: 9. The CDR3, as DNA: TGTGCCAGCAGGCGCCCCGGGACAGGGGACGAAAAACTGTTTTTT. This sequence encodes CASRRPGTGDEKLFF.

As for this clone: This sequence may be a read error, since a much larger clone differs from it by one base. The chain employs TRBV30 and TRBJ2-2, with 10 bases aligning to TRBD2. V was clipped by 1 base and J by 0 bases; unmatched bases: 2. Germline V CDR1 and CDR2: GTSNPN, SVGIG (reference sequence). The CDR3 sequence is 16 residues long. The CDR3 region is CAWSGLAGANTGELFF. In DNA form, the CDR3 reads TGTGCCTGGAGTGGGCTAGCGGGGGCGAACACCGGGGAGCTGTTTTTT.

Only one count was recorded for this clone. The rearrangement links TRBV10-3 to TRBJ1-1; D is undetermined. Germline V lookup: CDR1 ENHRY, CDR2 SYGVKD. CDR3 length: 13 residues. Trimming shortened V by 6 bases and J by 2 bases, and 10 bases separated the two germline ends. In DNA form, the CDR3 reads TGTGCCATCAGAAGCCCTCTCAACACTGAAGCTTTCTTT. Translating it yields CAIRSPLNTEAFF.

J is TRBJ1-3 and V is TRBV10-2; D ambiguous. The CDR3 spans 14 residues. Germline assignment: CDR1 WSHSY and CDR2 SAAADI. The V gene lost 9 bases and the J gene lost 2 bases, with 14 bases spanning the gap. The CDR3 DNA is TGCGCCAGTCGCGGGGAAGGGCCTGGAAACACCATATATTTT. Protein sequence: CASRGEGPGNTIYF.

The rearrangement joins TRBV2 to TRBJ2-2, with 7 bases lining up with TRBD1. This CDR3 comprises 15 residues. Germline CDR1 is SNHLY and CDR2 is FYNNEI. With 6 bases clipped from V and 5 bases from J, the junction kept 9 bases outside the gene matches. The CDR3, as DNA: TGTGCCAGCAGGAGACAGGGAACCCAGACCGGGGAGCTGTTTTTT. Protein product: CASRRQGTQTGELFF.

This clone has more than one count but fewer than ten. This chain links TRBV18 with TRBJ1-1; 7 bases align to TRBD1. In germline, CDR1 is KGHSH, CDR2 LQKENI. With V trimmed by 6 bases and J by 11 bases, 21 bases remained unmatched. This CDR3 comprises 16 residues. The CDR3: CASSQITLGGHNGAFF. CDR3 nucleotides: TGTGCCAGCTCGCAGATCACCTTAGGGGGCCACAACGGCGCTTTCTTT.

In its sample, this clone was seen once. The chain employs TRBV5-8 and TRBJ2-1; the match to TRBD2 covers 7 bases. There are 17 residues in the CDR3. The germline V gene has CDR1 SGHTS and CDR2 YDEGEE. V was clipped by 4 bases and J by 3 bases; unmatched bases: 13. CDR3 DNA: TGTGCCAGCAGCGGATCCGACATAGCGGGCCGCTACAATGAGCAGTTCTTC. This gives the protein CASSGSDIAGRYNEQFF.

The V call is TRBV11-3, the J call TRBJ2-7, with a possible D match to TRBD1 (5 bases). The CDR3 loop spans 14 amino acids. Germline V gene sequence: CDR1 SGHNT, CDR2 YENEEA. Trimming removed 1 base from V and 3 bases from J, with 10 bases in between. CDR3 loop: CASSLGQGYYEQYF. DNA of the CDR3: TGTGCCAGCAGCTTAGGGCAGGGATACTACGAGCAGTACTTC.

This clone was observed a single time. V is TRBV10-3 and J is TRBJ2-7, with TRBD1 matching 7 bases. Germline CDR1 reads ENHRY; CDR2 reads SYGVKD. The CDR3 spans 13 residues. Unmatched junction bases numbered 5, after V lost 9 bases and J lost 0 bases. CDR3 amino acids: CAIGTVSSYEQYF. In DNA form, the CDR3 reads TGTGCCATTGGGACAGTCAGCTCCTACGAGCAGTACTTC.

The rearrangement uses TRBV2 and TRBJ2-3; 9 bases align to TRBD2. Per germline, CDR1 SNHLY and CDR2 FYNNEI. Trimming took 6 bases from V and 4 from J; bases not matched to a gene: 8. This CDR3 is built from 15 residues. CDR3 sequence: CASSSGAGGPDTQYF. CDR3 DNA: TGTGCCAGCAGCTCCGGGGCGGGGGGGCCAGATACGCAGTATTTT.

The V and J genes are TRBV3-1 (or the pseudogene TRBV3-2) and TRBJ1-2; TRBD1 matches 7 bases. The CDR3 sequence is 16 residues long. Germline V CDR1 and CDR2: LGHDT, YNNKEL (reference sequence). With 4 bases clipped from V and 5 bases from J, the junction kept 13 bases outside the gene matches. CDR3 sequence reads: CASSPGEVTGIYGYTF. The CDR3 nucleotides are TGTGCCAGCAGCCCGGGGGAAGTGACAGGGATTTATGGCTACACCTTC.

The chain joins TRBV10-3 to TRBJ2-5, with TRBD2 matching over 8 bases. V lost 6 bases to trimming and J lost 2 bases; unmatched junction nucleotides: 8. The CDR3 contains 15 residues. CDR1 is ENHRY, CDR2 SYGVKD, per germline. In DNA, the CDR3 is TGTGCCATCAGGAACGTAGCGGGGCCGCAAGAGACCCAGTACTTC. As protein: CAIRNVAGPQETQYF.

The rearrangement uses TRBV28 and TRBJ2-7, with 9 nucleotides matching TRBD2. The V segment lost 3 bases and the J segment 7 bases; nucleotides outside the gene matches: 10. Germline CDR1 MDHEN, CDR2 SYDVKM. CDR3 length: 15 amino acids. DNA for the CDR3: TGTGCCAGCAGTTTCCGGCGGGAGGGCCGGGGGGAGCAGTACTTC. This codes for CASSFRREGRGEQYF.

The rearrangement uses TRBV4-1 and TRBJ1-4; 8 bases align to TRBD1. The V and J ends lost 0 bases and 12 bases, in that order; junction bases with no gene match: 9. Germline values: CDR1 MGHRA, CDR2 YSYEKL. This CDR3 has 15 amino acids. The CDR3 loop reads CASSQERTGPGELFF. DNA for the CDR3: TGCGCCAGCAGCCAAGAACGGACAGGGCCTGGGGAACTGTTTTTT.

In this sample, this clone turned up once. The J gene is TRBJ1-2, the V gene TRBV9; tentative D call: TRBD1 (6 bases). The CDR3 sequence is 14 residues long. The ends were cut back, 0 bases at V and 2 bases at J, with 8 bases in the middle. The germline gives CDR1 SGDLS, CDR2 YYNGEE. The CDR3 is CASSVAGQNYGYTF. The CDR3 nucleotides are TGTGCCAGCAGCGTAGCTGGACAGAACTATGGCTACACCTTC.

CDR3 sequence reads: CASSPGGSYNEQFF. In DNA, the CDR3 is TGTGCCAGCAGCCCCGGGGGCTCCTACAATGAGCAGTTCTTC. V is TRBV4-2 and J is TRBJ2-1, with D possibly TRBD2 on 6 matching bases. Germline CDR1 and CDR2: LGHNA and YNFKEQ. The germline V and J ends were trimmed by 4 bases and 0 bases, with 7 bases remaining between them. CDR3 length: 14 amino acids.

In DNA form, the CDR3 reads TGCGCCAGCAGCTTAGGGCGGGATTCCGAGCAGTACTTC. This encodes CASSLGRDSEQYF. The V gene is TRBV5-1, the J gene TRBJ2-7; D is perhaps TRBD2 (6 bases). In germline, CDR1 is SGHRS, CDR2 YFSETQ. The CDR3 is 13 amino acids. Trimming took off 2 bases at V and 6 bases at J, with 12 bases between the two ends. The full variable domain, with the rest looked up from reference TRBV5-1 and TRBJ2-7, is KAGVTQTPRYLIKTRGQQVTLSCSPISGHRSVSWYQQTPGQGLQFLFEYFSETQRNKGNFPGRFSGRQFSNSRSEMNVSTLELGDSALYLCASSLGRDSEQYFGPGTRLTVT.

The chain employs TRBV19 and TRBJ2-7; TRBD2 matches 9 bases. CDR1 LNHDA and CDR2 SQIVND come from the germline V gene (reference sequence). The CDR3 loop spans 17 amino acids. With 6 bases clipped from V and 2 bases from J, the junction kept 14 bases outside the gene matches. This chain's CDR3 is CASSKSPTSGRTYEQYF. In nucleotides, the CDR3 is TGTGCCAGTAGCAAGAGCCCCACTAGCGGGCGCACCTACGAGCAGTACTTC.

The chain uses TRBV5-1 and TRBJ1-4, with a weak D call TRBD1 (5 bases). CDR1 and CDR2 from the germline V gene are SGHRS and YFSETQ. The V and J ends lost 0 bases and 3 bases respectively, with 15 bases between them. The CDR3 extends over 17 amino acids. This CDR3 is CASSLATGVSANEKLFF. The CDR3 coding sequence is TGCGCCAGCAGCTTGGCCACGGGGGTCAGCGCTAATGAAAAACTGTTTTTT.

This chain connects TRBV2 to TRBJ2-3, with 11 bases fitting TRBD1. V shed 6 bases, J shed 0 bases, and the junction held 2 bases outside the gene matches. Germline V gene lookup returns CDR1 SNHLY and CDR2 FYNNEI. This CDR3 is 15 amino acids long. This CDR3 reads CASRGTGGSTDTQYF. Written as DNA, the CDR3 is TGTGCCAGCAGGGGGACAGGGGGTAGCACAGATACGCAGTATTTT.

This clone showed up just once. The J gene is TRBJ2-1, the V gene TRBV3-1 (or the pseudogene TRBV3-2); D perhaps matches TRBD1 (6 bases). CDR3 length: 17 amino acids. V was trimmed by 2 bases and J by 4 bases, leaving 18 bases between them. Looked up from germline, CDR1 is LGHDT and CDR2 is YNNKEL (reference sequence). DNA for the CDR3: TGTGCCAGCAGCCAACCAGGTATGACAGGACTTTACAATGAGCAGTTCTTC. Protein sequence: CASSQPGMTGLYNEQFF.

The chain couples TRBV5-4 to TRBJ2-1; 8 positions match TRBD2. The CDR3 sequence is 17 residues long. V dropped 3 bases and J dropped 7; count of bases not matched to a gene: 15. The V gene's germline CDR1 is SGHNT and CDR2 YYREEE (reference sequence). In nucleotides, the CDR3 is TGTGCCAGCAGCTATTCCCCGGGAGGGCCCTCGGAGAATGAGCAGTTCTTC. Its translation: CASSYSPGGPSENEQFF.

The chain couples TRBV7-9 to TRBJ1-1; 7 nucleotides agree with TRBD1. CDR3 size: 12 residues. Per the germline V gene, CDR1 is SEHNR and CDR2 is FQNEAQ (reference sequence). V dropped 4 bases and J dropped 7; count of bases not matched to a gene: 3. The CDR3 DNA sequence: TGTGCCAGCAGCTACCAGGGGGTTGAAGCTTTCTTT. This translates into CASSYQGVEAFF.

CDR3 loop: CASSIDGKRTDTQYF. CDR3 sequence (DNA): TGTGCCAGTAGTATAGACGGGAAGAGGACAGATACGCAGTATTTT. The gene calls are TRBV19 and TRBJ2-3; D might be TRBD2 (5 bases). Deletions cut 0 bases from V and 3 bases from J, with 10 bases between. Per the germline V gene, CDR1 is LNHDA and CDR2 is SQIVND (reference sequence). This CDR3 region has 15 residues.

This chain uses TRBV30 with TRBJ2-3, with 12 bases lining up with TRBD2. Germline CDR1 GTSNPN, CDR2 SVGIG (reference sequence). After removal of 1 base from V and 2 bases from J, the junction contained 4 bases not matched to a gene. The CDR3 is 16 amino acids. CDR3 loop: CAWSAGLAGTTDTQYF. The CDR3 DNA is TGTGCCTGGAGTGCCGGACTAGCGGGAACCACAGATACGCAGTATTTT.